A selection of T cell receptor beta chains follows, all from one sample in a study of blood T cell repertoires in COVID-19. Produced via immunoSEQ multiplex PCR; TCRdb's table is partial and in-frame only. The table has around 310,000 clones, around 89% seen once. The sequenced sample was PBMCs or T cells enriched from blood (not recorded which). The receptors were gathered from a woman aged 40 to 50 who had recovered from COVID-19. Both conserved end residues are part of each CDR3. The order of the fields is J gene, D gene, clone size, V gene, CDR3 protein, CDR3 DNA. The D gene is left open where the match is weak. Clone size appears in some rows only: once, few, many, or a class for an expanded clone.

TRBJ2-7	TRBD1	-	TRBV9	CASSVDPGGTYEQYF	TGTGCCAGCAGCGTAGATCCAGGGGGAACCTACGAGCAGTACTTC
TRBJ1-5	-	-	TRBV21-1	CASSKIRDRAPYSNQPQHF	TGTGCCAGCAGCAAAATAAGGGACAGGGCCCCTTATAGCAATCAGCCCCAGCATTTT
TRBJ2-5	TRBD1	-	TRBV5-4	CASSPRAGGARETQYF	TGTGCCAGCAGCCCGCGGGCAGGGGGCGCGAGAGAGACCCAGTACTTC
TRBJ2-5	TRBD1	-	TRBV19	CASSPGQQETQYF	TGTGCCAGTAGTCCGGGACAGCAAGAGACCCAGTACTTC
TRBJ2-1	-	-	TRBV5-4	CASSLGDGYYNEQFF	TGTGCCAGCAGCTTGGGTGACGGGTACTACAATGAGCAGTTCTTC
TRBJ2-3	TRBD2	-	TRBV7-2	CASGRREFPGPSTDTQYF	TGTGCCAGCGGGCGGCGGGAGTTTCCGGGGCCTAGCACAGATACGCAGTATTTT
TRBJ2-7	TRBD2	-	TRBV30	CAWSVIKLANGEQYF	TGTGCCTGGAGTGTAATCAAACTAGCGAATGGGGAGCAGTACTTC
TRBJ2-5	-	-	TRBV5-6	CASSLAGSPVQETQYF	TGTGCCAGCAGCTTGGCCGGTTCCCCCGTTCAAGAGACCCAGTACTTC
TRBJ1-1	-	-	TRBV15	CATSRDRRSKTEAFF	TGTGCCACCAGCAGAGATAGGCGGAGTAAAACTGAAGCTTTCTTT
TRBJ1-1	TRBD1	-	TRBV4-3	CASTSGGGAFDTEAFF	TGCGCCAGCACGTCAGGAGGGGGCGCTTTCGACACTGAAGCTTTCTTT
TRBJ2-3	-	-	TRBV11-3	CASRVGRNTDTQYF	TGTGCCAGCAGGGTGGGGCGGAACACAGATACGCAGTATTTT
TRBJ1-1	-	-	TRBV5-1	CASSLSGITEAFF	TGCGCCAGCAGCTTGTCCGGGATCACTGAAGCTTTCTTT
TRBJ2-5	-	-	TRBV21-1	CASSKRTGVQETQYF	TGTGCCAGCAGCAAACGGACAGGAGTACAAGAGACCCAGTACTTC
TRBJ2-1	-	-	TRBV24-1	CATSDLGVAIDEQFF	TGTGCCACCAGTGATTTAGGAGTAGCAATCGATGAGCAGTTCTTC
TRBJ2-3	TRBD2	-	TRBV4-3	CASSQDAREGPTDTQYF	TGCGCCAGCAGCCAAGATGCGCGGGAGGGCCCTACAGATACGCAGTATTTT
TRBJ1-2	-	few	TRBV7-9	CASSLPTGSNYGYTF	TGTGCCAGCAGCTTACCTACCGGGTCGAACTATGGCTACACCTTC
TRBJ2-5	TRBD2	-	TRBV5-1	CASRALTSGIAETQYF	TGCGCCAGCAGGGCCCTAACTAGCGGGATCGCTGAGACCCAGTACTTC
TRBJ1-2	TRBD1	-	TRBV7-6	CASSIKGQVYGYTF	TGTGCCAGCAGCATTAAGGGACAGGTCTATGGCTACACCTTC
TRBJ2-5	TRBD2	-	TRBV7-2	CASSQRLAGGPGSEYF	TGTGCCAGCAGCCAACGACTAGCGGGGGGGCCGGGGTCTGAGTACTTC
TRBJ2-3	-	-	TRBV7-3	CASSLIGADTQYF	TGTGCCAGCAGCTTAATCGGGGCAGATACGCAGTATTTT
TRBJ2-7	TRBD1	-	TRBV29-1	CSVEGLGQGAGEQYF	TGCAGCGTTGAAGGTCTGGGACAGGGGGCAGGCGAGCAGTACTTC
TRBJ2-1	TRBD2	-	TRBV7-3	CASSLGTRRDWDEQFF	TGTGCCAGCAGCTTAGGGACTAGGCGTGATTGGGATGAGCAGTTCTTC
TRBJ2-1	TRBD2	-	TRBV6-2/TRBV6-3	CASSRALAVNEQFF	TGTGCCAGCAGCCGGGCACTAGCGGTCAATGAGCAGTTCTTC
TRBJ1-3	TRBD1	-	TRBV15	CATSNRGRIGNTIYF	TGTGCCACCAGCAACAGGGGGAGAATTGGAAACACCATATATTTT
TRBJ2-2	-	few	TRBV7-6	CASSLGTPNTGELFF	TGTGCCAGCAGCCTCGGGACTCCGAACACCGGGGAGCTGTTTTTT
TRBJ2-1	TRBD1	-	TRBV5-4	CASSSKDRHDEQFF	TGTGCCAGCAGCTCTAAGGACAGGCACGATGAGCAGTTCTTC
TRBJ2-7	-	-	TRBV5-5	CASTVGSYEQYF	TGTGCCAGCACCGTCGGCTCCTACGAGCAGTACTTC
TRBJ2-5	TRBD2	-	TRBV9	CASSISGGAAETQYF	TGTGCCAGCAGCATTAGCGGGGGGGCCGCAGAGACCCAGTACTTC
TRBJ2-2	TRBD2	-	TRBV7-8	CASSLVRAGADTGELFF	TGTGCCAGCAGCTTAGTACGAGCGGGGGCCGACACCGGGGAGCTGTTTTTT
TRBJ2-5	TRBD2	-	TRBV7-3	CASSLGSRGVETQYF	TGTGCCAGCAGCTTAGGTTCCCGGGGGGTGGAGACCCAGTACTTC
TRBJ2-1	-	-	TRBV5-1	CASSLGLQGHEQFF	TGCGCCAGCAGCTTAGGTCTCCAGGGGCATGAGCAGTTCTTC
TRBJ2-7	TRBD1	-	TRBV7-9	CASSHPDRDPPPGMYF	TGTGCCAGCAGCCACCCGGACAGGGACCCCCCACCAGGGATGTACTTC
TRBJ2-1	TRBD2	-	TRBV11-1	CASSPGTSWNEQFF	TGTGCCAGCAGCCCTGGGACTAGCTGGAATGAGCAGTTCTTC
TRBJ1-1	-	-	TRBV5-1	CASSLIPGTNLPSTEAFF	TGCGCCAGCAGCTTGATACCCGGGACAAATCTTCCGAGCACTGAAGCTTTCTTT